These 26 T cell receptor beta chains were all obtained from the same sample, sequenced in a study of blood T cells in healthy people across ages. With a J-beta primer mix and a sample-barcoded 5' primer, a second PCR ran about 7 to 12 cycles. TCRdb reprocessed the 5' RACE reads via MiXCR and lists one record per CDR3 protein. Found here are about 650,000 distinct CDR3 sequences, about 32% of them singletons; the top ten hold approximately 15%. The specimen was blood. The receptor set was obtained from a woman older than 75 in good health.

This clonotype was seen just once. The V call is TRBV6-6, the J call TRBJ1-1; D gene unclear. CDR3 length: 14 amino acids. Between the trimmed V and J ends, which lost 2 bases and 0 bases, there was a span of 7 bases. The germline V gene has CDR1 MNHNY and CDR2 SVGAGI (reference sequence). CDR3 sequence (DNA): TGTGCCAGCAGTTACGGGCACCTGAACACTGAAGCTTTCTTT. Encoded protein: CASSYGHLNTEAFF.

The CDR3, as DNA: TGTGCCAGCAGCTCCCCCCGGAACAGCGCTTGGAGAGAGCAGTACTTC. Encoded protein: CASSSPRNSAWREQYF. The chain couples TRBV5-6 to TRBJ2-7; unclear D gene. V lost 3 bases and J 7 bases, leaving 23 bases between the germline ends. The V gene's germline CDR1 is SGHDT and CDR2 YYEEEE. CDR3 size: 16 residues.

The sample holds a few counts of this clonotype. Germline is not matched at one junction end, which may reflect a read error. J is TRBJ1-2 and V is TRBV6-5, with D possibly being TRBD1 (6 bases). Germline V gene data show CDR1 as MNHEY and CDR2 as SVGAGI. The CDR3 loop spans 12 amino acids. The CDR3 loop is CASSGGADGHTF. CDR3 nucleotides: TGTGCCAGCAGTGGGGGGGCGGATGGCCACACCTTC.

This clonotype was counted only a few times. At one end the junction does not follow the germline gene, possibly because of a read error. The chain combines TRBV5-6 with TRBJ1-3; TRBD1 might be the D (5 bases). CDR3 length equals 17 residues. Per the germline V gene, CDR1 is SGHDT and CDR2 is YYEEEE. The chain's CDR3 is CVSTDRQRDFSGNTIYF. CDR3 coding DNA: TGTGTCAGCACTGACAGACAGCGGGACTTCTCTGGAAACACCATATATTTT.

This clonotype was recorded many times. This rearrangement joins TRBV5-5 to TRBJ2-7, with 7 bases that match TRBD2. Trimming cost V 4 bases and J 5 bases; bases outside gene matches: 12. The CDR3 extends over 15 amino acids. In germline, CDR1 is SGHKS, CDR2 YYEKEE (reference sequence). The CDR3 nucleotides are TGTGCCAGCAGCCCCCGTCTCGCGGGAGAGGACGAGCAGTACTTC. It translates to CASSPRLAGEDEQYF.

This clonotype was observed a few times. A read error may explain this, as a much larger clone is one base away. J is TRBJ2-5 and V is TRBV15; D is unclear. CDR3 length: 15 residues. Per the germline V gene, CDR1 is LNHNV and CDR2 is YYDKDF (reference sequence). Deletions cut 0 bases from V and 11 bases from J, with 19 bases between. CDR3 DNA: TGTGCCACCAGCAGAGATACGGGCAGCAACAATGAGCAGTACTTC. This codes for CATSRDTGSNNEQYF.

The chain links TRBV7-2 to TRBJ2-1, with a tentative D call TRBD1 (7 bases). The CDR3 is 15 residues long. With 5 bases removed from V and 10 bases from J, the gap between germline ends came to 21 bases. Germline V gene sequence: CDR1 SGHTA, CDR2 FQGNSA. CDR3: CASSPQTGTGYEQFF. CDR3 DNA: TGTGCCAGCAGCCCGCAGACAGGGACTGGGTACGAGCAGTTCTTC.

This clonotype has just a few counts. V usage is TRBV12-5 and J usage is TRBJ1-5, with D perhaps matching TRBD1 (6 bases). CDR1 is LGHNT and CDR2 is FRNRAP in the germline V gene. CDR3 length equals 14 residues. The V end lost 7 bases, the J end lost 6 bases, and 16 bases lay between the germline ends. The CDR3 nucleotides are TGTGCTAGTGCCCCCTCGGGGGGGCTTCAGCCCCAGCATTTT. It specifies CASAPSGGLQPQHF.

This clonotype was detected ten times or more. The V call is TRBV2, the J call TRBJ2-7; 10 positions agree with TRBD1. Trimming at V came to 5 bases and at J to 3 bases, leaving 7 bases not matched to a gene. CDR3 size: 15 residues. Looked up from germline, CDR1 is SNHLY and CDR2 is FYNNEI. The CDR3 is CASSPKGQGFYEQYF. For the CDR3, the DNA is TGTGCCAGCAGTCCGAAGGGACAGGGGTTCTACGAGCAGTACTTC.

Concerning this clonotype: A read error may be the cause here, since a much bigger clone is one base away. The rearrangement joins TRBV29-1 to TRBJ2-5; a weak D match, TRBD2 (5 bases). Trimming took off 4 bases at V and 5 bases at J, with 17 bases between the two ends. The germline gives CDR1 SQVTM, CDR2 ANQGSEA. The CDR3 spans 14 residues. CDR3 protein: CSVGSRSGGETQYF. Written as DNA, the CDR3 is TGCAGCGTTGGATCCAGGAGCGGTGGTGAGACCCAGTACTTC. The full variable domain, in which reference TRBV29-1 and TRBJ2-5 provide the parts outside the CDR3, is SAVISQKPSRDICQRGTSLTIQCQVDSQVTMMFWYRQQPGQSLTLIATANQGSEATYESGFVIDKFPISRPNLTFSTLTVSNMSPEDSSIYLCSVGSRSGGETQYFGPGTRLLVL.

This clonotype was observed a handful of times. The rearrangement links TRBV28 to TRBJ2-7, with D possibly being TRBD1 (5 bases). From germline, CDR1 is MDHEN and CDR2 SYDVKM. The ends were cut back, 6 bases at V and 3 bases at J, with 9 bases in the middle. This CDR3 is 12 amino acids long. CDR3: CASRRQNYEQYF. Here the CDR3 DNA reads TGTGCCAGCAGGAGACAGAACTACGAGCAGTACTTC.

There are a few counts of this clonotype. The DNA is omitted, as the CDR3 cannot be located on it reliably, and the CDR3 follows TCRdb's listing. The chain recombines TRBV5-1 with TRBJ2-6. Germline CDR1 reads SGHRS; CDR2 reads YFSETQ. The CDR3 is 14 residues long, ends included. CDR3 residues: CASSWGRGANVRTF.

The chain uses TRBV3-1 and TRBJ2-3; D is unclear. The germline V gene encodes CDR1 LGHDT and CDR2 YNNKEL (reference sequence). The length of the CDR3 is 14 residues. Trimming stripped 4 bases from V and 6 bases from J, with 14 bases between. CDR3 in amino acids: CASSRTRAMDTQYF. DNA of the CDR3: TGTGCCAGCAGCCGGACCCGTGCAATGGATACGCAGTATTTT.

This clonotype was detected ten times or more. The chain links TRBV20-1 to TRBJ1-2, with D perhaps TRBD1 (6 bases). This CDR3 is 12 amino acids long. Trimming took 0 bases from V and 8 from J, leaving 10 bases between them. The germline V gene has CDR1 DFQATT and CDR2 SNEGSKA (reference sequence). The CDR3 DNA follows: TGCAGTGCTAGAGATGGCAGGGGCGGCTACACCTTC. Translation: CSARDGRGGYTF.

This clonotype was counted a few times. The CDR3 DNA sequence: TGTGCCAGCAGTCACAGGACTAGCGGGGGGGCCAGGAATGAGCAGTTCTTC. Residues: CASSHRTSGGARNEQFF. The V gene is TRBV6-2 or TRBV6-3, the J gene TRBJ2-1, with TRBD2 matching 15 bases. V lost 5 bases to trimming and J lost 7 bases; unmatched junction nucleotides: 9. There are 17 residues in the CDR3. Germline CDR1 is MNHEY and CDR2 is SVGEGT.

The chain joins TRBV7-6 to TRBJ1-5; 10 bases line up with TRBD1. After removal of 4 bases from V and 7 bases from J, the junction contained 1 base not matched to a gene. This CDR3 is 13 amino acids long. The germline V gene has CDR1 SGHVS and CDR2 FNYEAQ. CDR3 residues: CASSSTGGQPQHF. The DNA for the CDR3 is TGTGCCAGCAGCTCGACAGGGGGCCAGCCCCAGCATTTT. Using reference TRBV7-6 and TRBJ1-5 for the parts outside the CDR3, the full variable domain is GAGVSQSPRYKVTKRGQDVALRCDPISGHVSLYWYRQALGQGPEFLTYFNYEAQQDKSGLPNDRFSAERPEGSISTLTIQRTEQRDSAMYRCASSSTGGQPQHFGDGTRLSIL.

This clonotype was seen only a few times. CDR3 protein: CASSQDQDTQYF. CDR3 bases: TGTGCCAGCAGCCAAGACCAAGATACGCAGTATTTT. The gene calls are TRBV3-1 and TRBJ2-3; D uncertain. The germline V and J ends were trimmed by 0 bases and 5 bases, with 3 bases remaining between them. The CDR3 is 12 residues long. Looked up from germline, CDR1 is LGHDT and CDR2 is YNNKEL (reference sequence).

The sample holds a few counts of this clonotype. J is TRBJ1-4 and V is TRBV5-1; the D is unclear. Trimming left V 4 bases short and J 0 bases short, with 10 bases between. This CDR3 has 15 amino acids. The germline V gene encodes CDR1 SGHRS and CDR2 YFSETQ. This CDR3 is CASSPGPSTNEKLFF. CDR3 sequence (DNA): TGCGCCAGCAGCCCCGGACCCTCAACTAATGAAAAACTGTTTTTT.

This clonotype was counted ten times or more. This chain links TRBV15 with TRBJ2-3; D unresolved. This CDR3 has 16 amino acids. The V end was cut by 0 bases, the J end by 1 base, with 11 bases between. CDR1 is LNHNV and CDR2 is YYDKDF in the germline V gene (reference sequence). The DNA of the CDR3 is TGTGCCACCAGCAGAGATCCTGGGGTGGGCACAGATACGCAGTATTTT. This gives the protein CATSRDPGVGTDTQYF.

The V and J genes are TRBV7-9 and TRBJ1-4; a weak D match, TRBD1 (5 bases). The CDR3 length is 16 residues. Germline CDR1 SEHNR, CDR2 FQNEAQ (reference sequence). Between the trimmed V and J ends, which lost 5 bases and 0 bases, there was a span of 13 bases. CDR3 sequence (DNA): TGTGCCAGCAGCGCGGGGACGGCTGCAACTAATGAAAAACTGTTTTTT. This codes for CASSAGTAATNEKLFF.

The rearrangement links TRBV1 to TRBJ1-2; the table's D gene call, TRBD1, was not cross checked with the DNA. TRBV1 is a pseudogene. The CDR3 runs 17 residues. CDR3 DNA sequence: TGCACCAGCAGCCACCCTCTGATGGGGACCCCCCATCGAGGCTACACCTTC. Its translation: CTSSHPLMGTPHRGYTF.

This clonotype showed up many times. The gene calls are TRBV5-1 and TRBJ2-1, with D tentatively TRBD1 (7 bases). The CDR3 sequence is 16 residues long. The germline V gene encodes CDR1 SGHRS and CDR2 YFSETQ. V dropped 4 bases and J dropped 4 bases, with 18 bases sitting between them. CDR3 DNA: TGCGCCAGCAGCCTTGGGGCAGGGGGGCGATACAATGAGCAGTTCTTC. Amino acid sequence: CASSLGAGGRYNEQFF. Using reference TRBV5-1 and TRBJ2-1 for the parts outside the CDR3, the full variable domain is KAGVTQTPRYLIKTRGQQVTLSCSPISGHRSVSWYQQTPGQGLQFLFEYFSETQRNKGNFPGRFSGRQFSNSRSEMNVSTLELGDSALYLCASSLGAGGRYNEQFFGPGTRLTVL.

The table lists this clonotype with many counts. The CDR3 DNA reads as TGCAGCGTTGAACGCTGGGAGGGCCTGAGCACAGATACGCAGTATTTT. As protein: CSVERWEGLSTDTQYF. The chain recombines TRBV29-1 with TRBJ2-3; 7 bases fit TRBD2. The junction had 8 bases not matched to a gene; V was cut back by 2 bases and J by 0 bases. The CDR3 consists of 16 residues. Germline values: CDR1 SQVTM, CDR2 ANQGSEA.

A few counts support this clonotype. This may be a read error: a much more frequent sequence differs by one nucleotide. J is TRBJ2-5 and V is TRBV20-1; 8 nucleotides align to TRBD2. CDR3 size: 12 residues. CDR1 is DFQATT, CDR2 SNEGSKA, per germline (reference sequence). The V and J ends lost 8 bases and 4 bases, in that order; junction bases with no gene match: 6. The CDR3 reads CSMSGGPETQYF. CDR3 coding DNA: TGCAGTATGAGCGGGGGACCAGAGACCCAGTACTTC.

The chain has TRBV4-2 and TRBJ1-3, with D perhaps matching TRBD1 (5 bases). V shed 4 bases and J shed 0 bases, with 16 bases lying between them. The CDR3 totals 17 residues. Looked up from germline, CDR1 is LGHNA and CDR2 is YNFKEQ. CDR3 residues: CASSPTLGPLSGNTIYF. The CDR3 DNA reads TGTGCCAGCAGCCCCACCCTGGGGCCGCTCTCTGGAAACACCATATATTTT.

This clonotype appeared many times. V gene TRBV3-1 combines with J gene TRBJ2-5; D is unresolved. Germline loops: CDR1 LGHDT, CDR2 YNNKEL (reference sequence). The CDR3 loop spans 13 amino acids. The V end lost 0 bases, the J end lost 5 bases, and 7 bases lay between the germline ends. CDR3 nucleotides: TGTGCCAGCAGCCAAGAAAGAAGGGAGACCCAGTACTTC. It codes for CASSQERRETQYF.